The 24 T cell receptor beta chains presented below share a single source sample, sequenced in a study of T cell repertoires in cytomegalovirus infection. TCRdb re-called the reads with MiXCR, one entry per CDR3 protein. The data show 150,000 to 200,000 distinct CDR3 sequences, with around 15% seen just once and 25% to 30% held by the top ten. What was sequenced was PBMCs. These receptors came from a human donor in good health (CMV status not recorded). Some clones in this sample may be carry-over from other donors' samples.

The sample holds many counts of this clonotype. The chain links TRBV6-4 to TRBJ1-2; 8 nucleotides agree with TRBD1. Germline CDR1 and CDR2: MRHNA and SNTAGT. The CDR3 loop spans 15 amino acids. Germline trimming cut 0 bases from V and 8 bases from J; bases unmatched to any gene: 8. The CDR3 sequence: CASSDSSGGMGGYTF. CDR3 nucleotide sequence: TGTGCCAGCAGTGACTCGTCAGGGGGCATGGGGGGCTACACCTTC.

This clonotype came up many times. The chain recombines TRBV28 with TRBJ1-2; 7 positions match TRBD1. The CDR3 covers 13 residues. The ends lost 5 bases at V and 7 bases at J; junction bases unmatched: 7. Per the germline V gene, CDR1 is MDHEN and CDR2 is SYDVKM. CDR3 loop: CASSHRGAGGYTF. The CDR3 nucleotides read TGTGCCAGCAGTCACAGGGGCGCTGGTGGCTACACCTTC.

This clonotype came up many times. The chain carries TRBV28 and TRBJ1-1; D unresolved. The germline V and J ends were trimmed by 5 bases and 5 bases, with 9 bases remaining between them. The germline V gene encodes CDR1 MDHEN and CDR2 SYDVKM. This CDR3 region has 12 residues. In nucleotides, the CDR3 is TGTGCCAGCAGTCCTCCCGGAACTGAAGCTTTCTTT. It codes for CASSPPGTEAFF.

The rearrangement uses TRBV4-1 and TRBJ2-3; 7 nucleotides line up with TRBD1. Germline values: CDR1 MGHRA, CDR2 YSYEKL. The CDR3 is 16 residues long. J lost 7 bases, V lost 0 bases, and 10 bases had no gene match. The CDR3 DNA reads TGCGCCAGCAGCCAAGACTCTGGCAGGGGGTCGAATACGCAGTATTTT. Translating it yields CASSQDSGRGSNTQYF.

The rearrangement uses TRBV11-2 and TRBJ2-7; no clear D gene. Trimming cost V 2 bases and J 2 bases, with 10 bases left between them. The CDR3 is made up of 14 amino acids. Germline V gene lookup returns CDR1 SGHAT and CDR2 FQNNGV. The CDR3: CASSLIAETYEQYF. The CDR3 DNA reads as TGTGCCAGCAGCTTAATCGCCGAAACCTACGAGCAGTACTTC. Supplemented by reference TRBV11-2 and TRBJ2-7, the full variable domain reads EAGVAQSPRYKIIEKRQSVAFWCNPISGHATLYWYQQILGQGPKLLIQFQNNGVVDDSQLPKDRFSAERLKGVDSTLKIQPAKLEDSAVYLCASSLIAETYEQYFGPGTRLTVT.

In its sample, this clonotype was seen a few times. The J gene is TRBJ2-1, the V gene TRBV23-1; D is unclear. TRBV23-1 falls under the ORF class, with uncertain function. The CDR3 contains 15 residues. V lost 0 bases to trimming and J lost 5 bases, with 11 bases between them. The CDR3 sequence: CASSQSTQLNNEQFF. The CDR3 DNA is TGCGCCAGCAGTCAATCTACACAGTTAAACAATGAGCAGTTCTTC.

The table lists this clonotype with many counts. The chain carries TRBV7-2 and TRBJ1-5; D uncertain. The CDR3 contains 13 residues. Per germline, CDR1 SGHTA and CDR2 FQGNSA. V shed 5 bases and J shed 0 bases, with 5 bases lying between them. The CDR3 spells CASSLHSNQPQHF. CDR3 in DNA: TGTGCCAGCAGCCTTCATAGCAATCAGCCCCAGCATTTT.

This clonotype was counted at least ten times. This chain joins TRBV27 and TRBJ2-3; the D gene is possibly TRBD1 (5 bases). V was shortened by 6 bases and J by 0 bases, with 13 bases between the two germline ends. The CDR3 sequence is 15 residues long. Germline-derived CDR1 and CDR2 are MNHEY and SMNVEV (reference sequence). The CDR3 sequence: CASSLKGPSTDTQYF. The CDR3 DNA sequence: TGTGCCAGCAGCCTGAAGGGGCCCAGCACAGATACGCAGTATTTT.

V gene TRBV6-6 combines with J gene TRBJ2-3; the D gene is possibly TRBD2 (7 bases). From germline, CDR1 is MNHNY and CDR2 SVGAGI (reference sequence). The V end was cut by 7 bases, the J end by 9 bases, with 17 bases between. This CDR3 is 13 amino acids long. The CDR3 sequence: CASNKGGAGTQYF. CDR3 in DNA: TGTGCCAGCAATAAGGGGGGGGCTGGGACGCAGTATTTT.

The table lists this clonotype with many counts. As DNA, the CDR3 is TGTGCCAGCAGCTTAACGCACAGACCCCAAGAGACCCAGTACTTC. This encodes CASSLTHRPQETQYF. The chain carries TRBV7-3 and TRBJ2-5; no definite D call. CDR1 is SGHTA and CDR2 is FQGTGA in the germline V gene. The CDR3 extends over 15 amino acids. Trimming pared 0 bases from V and 1 base from J, leaving 9 bases between.

The chain has TRBV6-2 or TRBV6-3 and TRBJ1-5, with unresolved D. Trimming removed 2 bases at V and 1 base at J, with 12 bases between. CDR3 length: 16 amino acids. The germline gives CDR1 MNHEY, CDR2 SVGEGT. The CDR3 nucleotides are TGTGCCAGCAGTTACAGGCGGGGTTTGAGCAATCAGCCCCAGCATTTT. The encoded protein is CASSYRRGLSNQPQHF.

This clonotype was counted many times. The V call is TRBV7-9, the J call TRBJ2-4, with D hard to call. Germline V gene sequence: CDR1 SEHNR, CDR2 FQNEAQ (reference sequence). The V and J ends lost 0 bases and 0 bases respectively, with 12 bases between them. This CDR3 is built from 17 residues. CDR3 sequence: CASSLAPADLAKNIQYF. CDR3 sequence (DNA): TGTGCCAGCAGCTTAGCGCCGGCGGATTTAGCCAAAAACATTCAGTACTTC.

J is TRBJ1-2 and V is TRBV10-3; D uncertain. Trimming cost V 0 bases and J 2 bases, with 10 bases left between them. In germline, CDR1 is ENHRY, CDR2 SYGVKD. CDR3 length: 15 residues. CDR3 nucleotides: TGTGCCATCAGTGAGTCGACCAACGGAAACTATGGCTACACCTTC. This gives the protein CAISESTNGNYGYTF.

V is TRBV12-3 or TRBV12-4 and J is TRBJ1-5, with TRBD1 as a possible D gene (5 bases). CDR3 length equals 12 residues. Trimming cost V 7 bases and J 1 base, with 5 bases left between them. This chain's CDR3 is CASKGSNQPQHF. CDR3 in DNA: TGTGCCAGCAAGGGGAGCAATCAGCCCCAGCATTTT.

There are many counts of this clonotype. CDR3 residues: CASSLTWTGDTDTQYF. In DNA, the CDR3 is TGTGCCAGCAGCTTAACGTGGACAGGGGATACAGATACGCAGTATTTT. The rearrangement links TRBV7-3 to TRBJ2-3; 9 nucleotides agree with TRBD1. CDR1 and CDR2 from the germline V gene are SGHTA and FQGTGA. The CDR3 extends over 16 amino acids. Trimming took 0 bases from V and 3 from J; bases not matched to a gene: 4.

This clonotype showed up many times. This rearrangement joins TRBV6-5 to TRBJ1-1; possible D gene TRBD1, 6 bases. Per germline, CDR1 MNHEY and CDR2 SVGAGI. This CDR3 spans 16 amino acids. V lost 2 bases, J lost 1 base, and 14 bases lay in between. The CDR3 sequence: CASSYVGGAGNTEAFF. The CDR3 region has the DNA TGTGCCAGCAGTTACGTGGGGGGCGCCGGGAACACTGAAGCTTTCTTT.

V gene TRBV7-2 combines with J gene TRBJ1-1; no clear D. This CDR3 is 14 amino acids long. Germline assignment: CDR1 SGHTA and CDR2 FQGNSA. V lost 3 bases and J lost 0, with 8 bases in between. CDR3 residues: CASSLIGLNTEAFF. The CDR3 bases are TGTGCCAGCAGCTTGATAGGGCTGAACACTGAAGCTTTCTTT.

This clonotype was observed a few times. The J gene is TRBJ2-5, the V gene TRBV4-1, with D tentatively TRBD1 or TRBD2 (5 bases each). Trimming pared 5 bases from V and 5 bases from J, leaving 18 bases between. The CDR3 extends over 15 amino acids. Germline CDR1 is MGHRA and CDR2 is YSYEKL. The CDR3 sequence: CASSKRDRTQETQYF. The CDR3 DNA reads TGCGCCAGCAGCAAACGGGACCGCACCCAGGAGACCCAGTACTTC.

The chain joins TRBV7-9 to TRBJ2-1; 7 bases agree with TRBD2. J was trimmed by 4 bases and V by 4 bases; bases with no gene match: 4. Per the germline V gene, CDR1 is SEHNR and CDR2 is FQNEAQ (reference sequence). CDR3 length: 14 residues. CDR3: CASSSSGDYNEQFF. The CDR3 DNA reads TGTGCCAGCAGCTCCAGCGGGGATTACAATGAGCAGTTCTTC.

By share of the sample, this clonotype is large. The chain couples TRBV6-5 to TRBJ2-3; no clear D gene. The CDR3 spans 11 residues. Trimming left V 2 bases short and J 5 bases short, with 2 bases between. The germline V gene has CDR1 MNHEY and CDR2 SVGAGI. The CDR3 loop is CASSYVDTQYF. The CDR3 DNA is TGTGCCAGCAGTTACGTAGATACGCAGTATTTT.

This clonotype was counted many times. The rearrangement uses TRBV7-2 and TRBJ2-7, with D tentatively TRBD2 (6 bases). From germline, CDR1 is SGHTA and CDR2 FQGNSA. Trimming cost V 5 bases and J 0 bases, with 14 bases left between them. CDR3 length: 15 residues. The CDR3 reads CASSRDGGSSYEQYF. CDR3 nucleotide sequence: TGTGCCAGCAGCAGAGACGGGGGTAGCTCCTACGAGCAGTACTTC.

This clonotype was recorded many times. V gene TRBV28 combines with J gene TRBJ2-7, with 10 bases aligning to TRBD1. J was trimmed by 3 bases and V by 3 bases; bases with no gene match: 5. The CDR3 consists of 15 residues. Germline lookup yields CDR1 MDHEN and CDR2 SYDVKM. This chain's CDR3 is CASSFPDRGRYEQYF. In DNA, the CDR3 is TGTGCCAGCAGTTTTCCTGACAGGGGGCGCTACGAGCAGTACTTC.

This clonotype was seen many times. The rearrangement joins TRBV7-2 to TRBJ2-3; D call uncertain. The germline gives CDR1 SGHTA, CDR2 FQGNSA. The V gene lost 3 bases and the J gene lost 3 bases, with 13 bases spanning the gap. The CDR3 spans 15 residues. In DNA form, the CDR3 reads TGTGCCAGCAGCTTTACGAGTTGGGTTACAGATACGCAGTATTTT. This translates into CASSFTSWVTDTQYF.

This rearrangement joins TRBV27 to TRBJ1-1, with 8 nucleotides matching TRBD1. Germline CDR1 and CDR2: MNHEY and SMNVEV (reference sequence). V shed 2 bases, J shed 1 base, and the junction held 6 bases outside the gene matches. The length of the CDR3 is 16 residues. The CDR3 loop is CASSLTGQAWNTEAFF. CDR3 nucleotides: TGTGCCAGCAGTTTAACGGGACAGGCATGGAACACTGAAGCTTTCTTT.